This T cell receptor (beta chain) was retrieved from a study of blood T cell repertoires in COVID-19 (TCRdb year 2020). For the study in its entirety: Samples from collaborators originated in the United States, Italy and Spain and spanned both the acute and convalescent phases of COVID-19. Sample metadata almost always included a de-identified subject ID, COVID-19 status, age in years and sex. The repertoires were made available in a free public database intended to serve as a resource for research on the immune response to SARS-CoV-2. HLA class I and class II types, where available, came from metadata supplied by the sample provider rather than from assay-based typing. The samples were drawn from the first 160 participants of the ongoing ImmuneRACE study and from over a thousand subjects provided by 6 global collaborators. Deeply sampled blood TCRbeta repertoires from subjects exposed to, actively infected with, or recovered from COVID-19 were included in the dataset. The prospective study material was composed of cDNA or gDNA derived from T cells, B-cell-depleted T cells, or PBMCs.

As for this clone: Its antigen target is currently unknown. There are no base qualities to consult, and no much larger clone falls within one base.

The germline V gene (reference sequence) provides CDR1 MNHEY and CDR2 SMNVEV. Inclusive of the bounding cysteine and phenylalanine, the CDR3 is 17 residues long. The entry retains the CDR3 DNA only, 51 bases that are in frame from base 1. V loses 2 bases of germline sequence and J loses 6 bases, and the interval between the two ends is 17 bases. One collaborating source in Seattle enrolled patients while the patients were actively infected and followed the patients over time throughout the course of disease. The collaborating institutions used their own protocols to collect whole blood in K2EDTA tubes. Collaborator samples were shipped for TCRbeta analysis as frozen whole blood, isolated PBMCs, or DNA extracted from either sample type. Beyond this particular receptor, the publication reports: How much clinical and demographic metadata was included differed by source and by participant, and the metadata was provided uncurated.

TCRbeta CDR3 regions were amplified from genomic DNA by means of the immunoSEQ Assay, a bias-controlled multiplex PCR. The paper's data handling went like this. The number of nucleated cells in each sample was estimated from the amplification of reference gene primers within the assay. Sequence reads were collapsed and filtered to measure the absolute abundance of every unique TCRbeta CDR3 rearrangement. For each sample, productive Simpson clonality was calculated as the square root of Simpson's diversity index across productive rearrangements. TCRdb provides this immuneACCESS table in a form limited to in-frame rearrangements. Some clones are lacking; in checked studies, under half of them reflect an unresolved V gene, and why the rest are absent is not known. V and J calls and clone size come straight from that table; D and trimming were deduced from the DNA. This sample lists about 480,000 clones; 89% were detected once. The ten most abundant clones make up approximately 0.9% of the sample.

The receptor was derived from a man aged 18 to 29 with COVID-19, enrolled during active disease. Rearrangement joined TRBV27 to TRBJ1-6; matching of 6 bases hints at TRBD1 as the D gene. Sequenced: peripheral blood. The nucleotide sequence reads as follows: TGTGCCAGCAGTTTAAGAGCGGTAGGGGGTCCTAATTCACCCCTCCACTTT. Its protein product is CASSLRAVGGPNSPLHF.